Sequencing of this TCR beta chain was carried out in a study of long-term antiretroviral therapy in people with HIV. The CDR3 sequence is 16 residues long. Germline trimming cut 3 bases from V and 4 bases from J; bases unmatched to any gene: 6. Germline loops: CDR1 MNHEY, CDR2 SMNVEV (reference sequence). A note on this clone: The target antigen is unknown.

Study observations and caveats: ART-treated samples gained diversity yet remained below transplant donor controls.

Investigators performed immunoSEQ version v3.0 at survey level. Method: immunoSEQ multiplex PCR; TCRdb's copy keeps in-frame clones and lacks some. The sample holds over 30,000 clones, around 74% seen once. The TCR sequence derives from a man aged 50 or older with HIV. The sample consisted of unsorted PBMCs, taken 3 years after starting antiretroviral therapy. This chain uses TRBV27 with TRBJ1-6; TRBD1 aligns across 7 bases. The CDR3 nucleotides are TGTGCCAGCAGTTTGGTAGGGGGCGTTTATAATTCACCCCTCCACTTT. This translates into CASSLVGGVYNSPLHF.